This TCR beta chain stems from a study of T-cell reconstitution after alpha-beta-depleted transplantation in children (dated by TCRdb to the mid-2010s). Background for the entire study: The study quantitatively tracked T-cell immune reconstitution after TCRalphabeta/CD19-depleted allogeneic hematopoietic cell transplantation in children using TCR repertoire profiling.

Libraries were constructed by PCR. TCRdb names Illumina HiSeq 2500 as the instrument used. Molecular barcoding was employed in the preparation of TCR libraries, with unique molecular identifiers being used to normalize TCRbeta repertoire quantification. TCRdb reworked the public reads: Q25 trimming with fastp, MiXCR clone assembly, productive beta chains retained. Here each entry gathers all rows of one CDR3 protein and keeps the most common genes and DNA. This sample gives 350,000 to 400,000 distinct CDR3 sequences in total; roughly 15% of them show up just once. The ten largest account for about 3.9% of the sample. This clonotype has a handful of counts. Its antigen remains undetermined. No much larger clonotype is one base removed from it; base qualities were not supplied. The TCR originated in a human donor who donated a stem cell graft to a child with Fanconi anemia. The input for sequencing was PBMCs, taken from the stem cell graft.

DNA sequence: TGTGCCAGCAGCCCACTCGGGGTTCACCTTAGAGACGCAGATACGCAGTATTTT. It specifies CASSPLGVHLRDADTQYF. The chain was built from TRBV6-4 and TRBJ2-3; D gene: possibly TRBD2, on 5 matching bases. Based on the germline V gene, the CDR1 and CDR2 sequences are MRHNA and SNTAGT. The CDR3 spans 18 residues, from the cysteine through the phenylalanine. The only DNA kept is the CDR3, 54 bases in frame from the first base. V and J lose 6 bases and 4 bases, and a span of 26 bases separates them.